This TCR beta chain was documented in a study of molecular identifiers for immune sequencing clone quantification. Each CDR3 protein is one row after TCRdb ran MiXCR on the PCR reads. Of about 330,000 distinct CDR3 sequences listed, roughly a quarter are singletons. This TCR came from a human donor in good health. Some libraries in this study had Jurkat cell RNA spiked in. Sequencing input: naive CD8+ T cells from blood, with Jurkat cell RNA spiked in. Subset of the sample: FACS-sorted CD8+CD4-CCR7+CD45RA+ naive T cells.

The CDR3 protein is CATGQGSSDTQYF. The DNA for the CDR3 is TGTGCCACTGGACAGGGGTCCTCAGATACGCAGTATTTT. This chain uses TRBV3-1 with TRBJ2-3; 9 positions agree with TRBD1. The J segment lost 4 bases and the V segment lost 10 bases, leaving 6 bases of the junction unmatched. CDR3 length: 13 amino acids. From germline, CDR1 is LGHDT and CDR2 YNNKEL (reference sequence).